The rows below give T cell receptor beta chains drawn from one sample of a study of T cells after yellow fever vaccination. Each CDR3 protein gets one entry after TCRdb re-called the 5' RACE reads with MiXCR. The profile shows about 85,000 distinct CDR3 sequences, about an eighth of them singletons. The sample consisted of CD8+ T cells not binding an NS4B(214-222) dextramer, sorted from PBMCs, taken roughly 23 days after the first yellow fever vaccination. The receptors were sampled from a man younger than 35 who received the YFV17D yellow fever vaccine. Both conserved end residues are part of each CDR3. Each record gives: V gene, J gene, D gene, clone size, CDR3 DNA, CDR3 protein. D genes are given only for firm matches. Size is omitted from some rows. Given values are once, few, many or a class for expanded clones.

V: TRBV15
J: TRBJ2-3
D: TRBD2
size: NA
DNA: TGTGCCACCAGCAGAGCTAGCGGGGGGCCAGATACGCAGTATTTT
CDR3: CATSRASGGPDTQYF

V: TRBV27
J: TRBJ2-1
D: NA
size: few
DNA: TGTGCCAGCAGCCCTTCTACCTGGGGAAACAATGAGCAGTTCTTC
CDR3: CASSPSTWGNNEQFF

V: TRBV19
J: TRBJ2-1
D: NA
size: few
DNA: TGTGCCAGTAGTATAGGGGGGAGTGAATACAATGAGCAGTTCTTC
CDR3: CASSIGGSEYNEQFF

V: TRBV27
J: TRBJ2-7
D: TRBD1
size: NA
DNA: TGTGCCAGCAGTATCAGGACAGGGACCTACGAGCAGTACTTC
CDR3: CASSIRTGTYEQYF

V: TRBV12-5
J: TRBJ1-1
D: NA
size: NA
DNA: TGTGCTAGTGGCCTGGGAGGGTGGTCTGAAGCTTTCTTT
CDR3: CASGLGGWSEAFF

V: TRBV12-3/TRBV12-4
J: TRBJ2-1
D: NA
size: NA
DNA: TGTGCCAGCACCCACGCTCTTAGCGTATACAATGAGCAGTTCTTC
CDR3: CASTHALSVYNEQFF

V: TRBV3-1
J: TRBJ2-5
D: NA
size: few
DNA: TGTGCCAGCAGCCAAGGAGGGTTTCCGGACACAGAGACCCAGTACTTC
CDR3: CASSQGGFPDTETQYF

V: TRBV12-3/TRBV12-4
J: TRBJ2-1
D: TRBD1
size: few
DNA: TGTGCCAGCAGTGGAGAACAGGGGGGCTATGAGCAGTTCTTC
CDR3: CASSGEQGGYEQFF

V: TRBV29-1
J: TRBJ1-1
D: NA
size: NA
DNA: TGCAGCGTTTCCAAAATGAACACTGAAGCTTTCTTT
CDR3: CSVSKMNTEAFF

V: TRBV4-1
J: TRBJ2-7
D: TRBD2
size: NA
DNA: TGCGCCAGCAGCCAAGATCGGGGGGGTGGCTACGAGCAGTACTTC
CDR3: CASSQDRGGGYEQYF

V: TRBV19
J: TRBJ1-1
D: TRBD1
size: NA
DNA: TGTGCCAGTAGCCCCTCCGTCTGGCAGGGGGAAGAAGCTTTCTTT
CDR3: CASSPSVWQGEEAFF

V: TRBV20-1
J: TRBJ2-5
D: NA
size: NA
DNA: TGCAGTGCTAGAGAGCCAGCGGTGGGTCAAGAGACCCAGTACTTC
CDR3: CSAREPAVGQETQYF

V: TRBV20-1
J: TRBJ2-7
D: TRBD1
size: NA
DNA: TGCAGTGCTAGAGATTTGGCGGGACAGGACACGGCCGAGCAGTACTTC
CDR3: CSARDLAGQDTAEQYF

V: TRBV4-3
J: TRBJ2-7
D: NA
size: NA
DNA: TGCGCCAGCAGCCAAGAAGGTAACCCCTACGAGCAGTACTTC
CDR3: CASSQEGNPYEQYF

V: TRBV29-1
J: TRBJ1-2
D: NA
size: NA
DNA: TGCAGCGTTGAAGTCTGGGGGGTCAACTATGGCTACACCTTC
CDR3: CSVEVWGVNYGYTF

V: TRBV6-5
J: TRBJ1-6
D: NA
size: few
DNA: TGTGCCAGCAGTTACACGGGAAATAATTCACCCCTCCACTTT
CDR3: CASSYTGNNSPLHF

V: TRBV4-1
J: TRBJ2-7
D: NA
size: NA
DNA: TGCGCCAGCAGCCTAGTGCTATCAACCTCCTACGAGCAGTACTTC
CDR3: CASSLVLSTSYEQYF

V: TRBV9
J: TRBJ2-3
D: TRBD1
size: few
DNA: TGTGCCAGCAGCTCCCGGGGGGACAGGGCTACAGATACGCAGTATTTT
CDR3: CASSSRGDRATDTQYF

V: TRBV6-5
J: TRBJ2-1
D: NA
size: NA
DNA: TGTGCCAGCAGTTACGATTCAAGGAATGAGCAGTTCTTC
CDR3: CASSYDSRNEQFF